This passage covers 8 T cell receptor beta chains from one sample sequenced in a study of blood T cells in healthy people across ages. Together with a sample-barcoded 5' primer, a J-beta primer mix was included in a second PCR lasting roughly 7 to 11 cycles. TCRdb re-called the 5' RACE reads with MiXCR, one entry per CDR3 protein. The table lists about 810,000 distinct CDR3 sequences, 30% to 45% of them singletons, with roughly 13% in the top ten. Material for sequencing was blood. These receptors were obtained from a man younger than 30 in good health.

This clonotype came up a few times. The rearrangement joins TRBV7-2 to TRBJ2-5, with D possibly matching TRBD1 (6 bases). V lost 6 bases to trimming and J lost 2 bases, with 16 bases between them. Germline assignment: CDR1 SGHTA and CDR2 FQGNSA. This CDR3 has 15 amino acids. The CDR3 sequence is CASRRNWDKQETQYF. The CDR3 bases are TGTGCCAGCAGACGGAATTGGGACAAACAAGAGACCCAGTACTTC.

V gene TRBV7-2 combines with J gene TRBJ2-1; D not certain. This CDR3 spans 13 amino acids. CDR1 and CDR2 (germline): SGHTA, FQGNSA. V lost 5 bases, J lost 10 bases, and 15 bases lay in between. The CDR3 region is CASSAARLMEQFF. In nucleotides, the CDR3 is TGTGCCAGCAGCGCCGCTAGGCTTATGGAGCAGTTCTTC.

This clonotype was seen ten or more times. This chain connects TRBV12-3 or TRBV12-4 to TRBJ1-1; D call uncertain. The CDR3 covers 13 residues. The germline V and J ends were trimmed by 8 bases and 0 bases, with 10 bases remaining between them. The CDR3 here is CASALTVNTEAFF. In nucleotides, the CDR3 is TGTGCCAGCGCCTTGACGGTGAACACTGAAGCTTTCTTT.

Concerning this clonotype: This sequence may be a read error, since a much larger clone differs from it by one base. The V and J genes are TRBV4-3 and TRBJ2-1, with D uncertain. In germline, CDR1 is LGHNA, CDR2 YSLEER. The CDR3 runs 12 residues. CDR3 coding DNA: TGCGTCAGCAGCCAACGACGGGATGAGCAGTTCTTC. Amino acid sequence: CVSSQRRDEQFF.

The chain is built from TRBV6-4 and TRBJ1-2; maybe TRBD1 (5 bases). Germline CDR1 is MRHNA and CDR2 is SNTAGT. Trimming removed 0 bases at V and 4 bases at J, with 6 bases between. The CDR3 contains 13 residues. The CDR3 reads CASSDSGRYGYTF. CDR3 DNA sequence: TGTGCCAGCAGTGACTCGGGACGCTATGGCTACACCTTC.

V gene TRBV20-1 combines with J gene TRBJ2-1; 8 nucleotides match TRBD2. The CDR3 length is 16 residues. V shed 0 bases, J shed 5 bases, and the junction held 9 bases outside the gene matches. Germline V gene data show CDR1 as DFQATT and CDR2 as SNEGSKA (reference sequence). In nucleotides, the CDR3 is TGCAGTGCTAGAGATCGCTGGCGGGGGGCTGACAATGAGCAGTTCTTC. Residues: CSARDRWRGADNEQFF.

This clonotype has only a few counts. V gene TRBV29-1 combines with J gene TRBJ2-7, with D perhaps matching TRBD2 (5 bases). This CDR3 has 13 amino acids. Trimming stripped 4 bases from V and 0 bases from J, with 10 bases between. From germline, CDR1 is SQVTM and CDR2 ANQGSEA. Written as DNA, the CDR3 is TGCAGCGTTGCGAGGACTTACTCCTACGAGCAGTACTTC. Its translation: CSVARTYSYEQYF.

A note on this clonotype: A much larger clone differs from this one at a single base, so this may be a read error. This rearrangement joins TRBV11-2 to TRBJ2-7; possibly TRBD1 for D (6 bases). This CDR3 is 17 amino acids long. Germline values: CDR1 SGHAT, CDR2 FQNNGV. Trimming removed 0 bases from V and 7 bases from J, with 22 bases in between. The CDR3 DNA follows: TGTGCCAGCAGCTTAGATCACAGGGCTTTTCCTTACAATGAGCAGTACTTC. Its translation: CASSLDHRAFPYNEQYF.